Listed below are T cell receptor beta chains from one sample, sequenced in a study of Ad26.COV2.S vaccination and SARS-CoV-2 variants. Generated by immunoSEQ multiplex PCR, the TCRdb table keeps only in-frame clones and is missing some. The sample has about 220,000 clones; roughly 90% are singletons. This sample comprised peripheral blood, obtained in a trial of Ad26.COV2.S vaccine versus placebo. These receptors came from a person between 18 and 59 years old who received the Ad26.COV2.S COVID-19 vaccine or a placebo. Each CDR3 is given with its conserved first and last residue. The D gene is left open where the match is weak. Part of the rows lack a size; the others show once, few, many or a class for expanded clones.

V	J	D	size	DNA	CDR3
TRBV24-1	TRBJ2-1	TRBD2	few	TGTGCCACCAGTGAAGCTAGCGGGAGCTCCTACAATGAGCAGTTCTTC	CATSEASGSSYNEQFF
TRBV11-2	TRBJ2-1	TRBD1	.	TGTGCCAGCATCAGGGGGACAGGGATGGATGAGCAGTTCTTC	CASIRGTGMDEQFF
TRBV29-1	TRBJ2-1	.	.	TGCAGCGTGGAAGGGTTAGGGGTTGGGGAGCAGTTCTTC	CSVEGLGVGEQFF
TRBV24-1	TRBJ2-1	.	.	TGTGCCACCAGTGTTTTAGGGAGGGAGCAGTTCTTC	CATSVLGREQFF
TRBV5-1	TRBJ2-5	.	once	TGCGCCAGCAGCTTGGGTCTCGGGAATTCTCAAGAGACCCAGTACTTC	CASSLGLGNSQETQYF
TRBV6-2/TRBV6-3	TRBJ1-5	TRBD1	.	TGTGCCAGCAGTTCGGACAGGGGCCGTCAGCCCCAGCATTTT	CASSSDRGRQPQHF
TRBV18	TRBJ1-1	.	.	TGTGCCAGCTCACCATGGTCGGTGGGCACTGAAGCTTTCTTT	CASSPWSVGTEAFF
TRBV4-3	TRBJ1-1	TRBD1	.	TGCGCCAGCAGCCAAGCCGGGACAGTGAACACTGAAGCTTTCTTT	CASSQAGTVNTEAFF
TRBV4-3	TRBJ2-3	.	.	TGCGCCAGCAGCCAAGGCCAGCAGACCACAGATACGCAGTATTTT	CASSQGQQTTDTQYF
TRBV11-2	TRBJ2-4	.	.	TGTGCCAGCAGCTTAGATCAGGGTCTAGCCAAAAACATTCAGTACTTC	CASSLDQGLAKNIQYF
TRBV6-5	TRBJ2-1	TRBD2	.	TGTGCCAGCAGTCCCGAGCGGGGGGGCCTTGGGGAGCAGTTCTTC	CASSPERGGLGEQFF
TRBV28	TRBJ2-3	TRBD1	.	TGTGCCAGCAGTCTTCGGACAGGGCGGAATACGCAGTATTTT	CASSLRTGRNTQYF
TRBV6-1	TRBJ2-7	.	.	TGTGCCAGCAGTGAAAGTCGAGGGTCCTACGAGCAGTACTTC	CASSESRGSYEQYF
TRBV25-1	TRBJ2-7	.	.	TGTGCCAGCAGTGAACGCCCCTCCGGTTACGAGCAGTACTTC	CASSERPSGYEQYF
TRBV6-6	TRBJ1-5	.	.	TGTGCCAGCAGTTACTCCGGACAGCATAGCAATCAGCCCCAGCATTTT	CASSYSGQHSNQPQHF
TRBV11-2	TRBJ2-7	.	.	TGTGCCAGCAGCTTAAATTCTAGGGGCGGATACGAGCAGTACTTC	CASSLNSRGGYEQYF
TRBV7-2	TRBJ2-2	TRBD2	.	TGTGCCAGCAGCATTAAGCCGGGGAGGGCCGGGGAGCTGTTTTTT	CASSIKPGRAGELFF
TRBV29-1	TRBJ2-7	TRBD1	.	TGCAGCGCTAAAAGGGACAGGTATGCCTACGAGCAGTACTTC	CSAKRDRYAYEQYF
TRBV6-5	TRBJ1-6	.	.	TGTGCCAGCAGTTACCGGGGGTTCTATAATTCACCCCTCCACTTT	CASSYRGFYNSPLHF
TRBV6-2/TRBV6-3	TRBJ2-7	TRBD2	few	TGTGCCAGCAGCCGGACTAGAGGATCGTACGAGCAGTACTTC	CASSRTRGSYEQYF
TRBV5-1	TRBJ1-6	.	.	TGCGCCAGCCGGGGAGGGAGCTCACCCCTCCACTTT	CASRGGSSPLHF
TRBV19	TRBJ2-5	.	.	TGTGCCAGTAGTCCCTGGACCCCCGGGGAGACCCAGTACTTC	CASSPWTPGETQYF
TRBV10-3	TRBJ1-1	.	few	TGTGCCTCCCAGACAGAGACGAACACTGAAGCTTTCTTT	CASQTETNTEAFF
TRBV6-5	TRBJ1-6	.	.	TGTGCCAGCAGTTCACTGCCGAGCTCCTATAATTCACCCCTCCACTTT	CASSSLPSSYNSPLHF
TRBV7-2	TRBJ2-7	TRBD1	.	TGTGCCAGCAGCATACAGGGGTTCTACGAGCAGTACTTC	CASSIQGFYEQYF
TRBV6-5	TRBJ2-1	.	.	TGTGCCAGCCTGATGAGGTTCGAAGACAATGAGCAGTTCTTC	CASLMRFEDNEQFF
TRBV19	TRBJ1-1	.	.	TGTGCCAGTAGTATATTCCCCTCCCGGGGCACTGAAGCTTTCTTT	CASSIFPSRGTEAFF
TRBV10-3	TRBJ2-1	.	.	TGTGCCATCAGTGGAGGACTCCTCGGGGTCAATGAGCAGTTCTTC	CAISGGLLGVNEQFF
TRBV25-1	TRBJ2-7	.	.	TGTGCCAGCAGCCCCGGAGAAGCTCCCCTAATGAGGTACGAGCAGTACTTC	CASSPGEAPLMRYEQYF
TRBV11-3	TRBJ2-2	.	.	TGTGCCAGCAGCTTGGACAGCTTAGCCGGGGAGCTGTTTTTT	CASSLDSLAGELFF
TRBV19	TRBJ1-6	.	.	TGTGCCAGTAGTATAGGATCGAATTCACCCCTCCACTTT	CASSIGSNSPLHF
TRBV24-1	TRBJ2-7	TRBD1	.	TGTGCCACCAGTGATTCGGGACAGGGGAGCTACGAGCAGTACTTC	CATSDSGQGSYEQYF
TRBV11-2	TRBJ1-6	.	.	TGTGCCAGCAGCCGCTTTTCAGGGGCTCAATCACCCCTCCACTTT	CASSRFSGAQSPLHF
TRBV6-5	TRBJ2-4	TRBD1	.	TGTGCCAGCAGTTGGACAGGGGAAAACATTCAGTACTTC	CASSWTGENIQYF
TRBV7-3	TRBJ2-1	.	.	TGTGCCAGCAGCTTAGGTCTTGGCAATGAGCAGTTCTTC	CASSLGLGNEQFF
TRBV5-4	TRBJ1-2	.	once	TGTGCCAGCAGCTATTGGTTCGGGGGGCATCAAGAAAGCTTC	CASSYWFGGHQESF
TRBV28	TRBJ2-7	.	.	TGTGCCAGCAGTTTGGCTCGACTGGGCAGGGGTTACGAGCAGTACTTC	CASSLARLGRGYEQYF
TRBV19	TRBJ1-5	TRBD1	.	TGTGCCAGTAGTTTGGGACAGTCGCCCGGTCAGCCCCAGCATTTT	CASSLGQSPGQPQHF
TRBV10-3	TRBJ2-1	TRBD2	.	TGTGCCATCAGTGAGTCGGGTAAGACTAGCGGGAGCACGTTCTTC	CAISESGKTSGSTFF
TRBV24-1	TRBJ2-3	.	.	TGTGCCACCAGTCACACAGATACGCAGTATTTT	CATSHTDTQYF
TRBV6-6	TRBJ2-7	.	.	TGTGCCAGCAGTCACACACGGGGAATTCCCTACGAGCAGTACTTC	CASSHTRGIPYEQYF
TRBV7-6	TRBJ2-5	TRBD2	.	TGTGCCAGCAGCTTAGCAGGGGTAGCGGGGGGGACCCAGTACTTC	CASSLAGVAGGTQYF
TRBV5-1	TRBJ2-1	TRBD2	.	TGCGCCAGCAGCAGGGGACTAGCGGGGTCGAATGAGCAGTTCTTC	CASSRGLAGSNEQFF
TRBV7-2	TRBJ1-2	.	.	TGTGCCAGCAGCTTAGGGGTTACCTCCTATGGCTACACCTTC	CASSLGVTSYGYTF
TRBV6-5	TRBJ2-7	.	.	TGTGCCAGCAGAAAGACCGTCTACGAGCAGTACTTC	CASRKTVYEQYF
TRBV24-1	TRBJ1-1	.	once	TGTGCCACCAGTGATTCGGGCGGGAACACTGAAGCTTTCTTT	CATSDSGGNTEAFF
TRBV7-2	TRBJ2-1	.	.	TGTGCCAGCAGCAAGGTCACCGCTGGGGGCAATGAGCAGTTCTTC	CASSKVTAGGNEQFF
TRBV7-2	TRBJ1-3	TRBD1	.	TGTGCCACCCAGGGGGTTGCCGGAAACACCATATATTTT	CATQGVAGNTIYF
TRBV6-5	TRBJ1-1	.	few	TGTGCCAGCAGTATGACAGTTCACACTGAAGCTTTCTTT	CASSMTVHTEAFF
TRBV28	TRBJ2-3	TRBD2	once	TGTGCCAGCAGCCTAGCGGGAGGGGCCTCCCGTGATACGCAGTATTTT	CASSLAGGASRDTQYF
TRBV6-5	TRBJ1-1	.	once	TGTGCCAGCAGTTACTCGTCCATTCTTGGAGCTTTCTTT	CASSYSSILGAFF
TRBV5-6	TRBJ1-5	.	.	TGTGCCAGCAGCTTGGGCAGTAATCAGCCCCAGCATTTT	CASSLGSNQPQHF
TRBV4-3	TRBJ2-7	.	.	TGCGCCAGCAGCCAGGGCCGGGGGACCTCGGGCCTGCAGTACTTC	CASSQGRGTSGLQYF
TRBV19	TRBJ1-5	.	.	TGTGCCAGTAGTAAGGCCAGATCGGGCAATCAGCCCCAGCATTTT	CASSKARSGNQPQHF
TRBV5-1	TRBJ2-5	.	.	TGCGCCAGCACCCCTCTACTAGGCAGTGGGGAGACCCAGTACTTC	CASTPLLGSGETQYF
TRBV12-3/TRBV12-4	TRBJ2-7	.	.	TGTGCCAGCACCTCCGGGGGGCCGGAATACTTC	CASTSGGPEYF